These 8 T cell receptor beta chains originate from one sample sequenced in a study of control samples from healthy donors and cancer patients. Clones were read by immunoSEQ multiplex PCR, and TCRdb kept only the in-frame ones, dropping some. This sample has around 64,000 clones, with approximately 89% found just once. The sample taken for sequencing was PBMCs. The receptors here all came from a man aged 60 to 75 with colorectal cancer.

The chain uses TRBV4-2 and TRBJ1-1; D may be TRBD1 (6 bases). CDR3 size: 16 residues. Trimming stripped 4 bases from V and 1 base from J, with 16 bases between. Germline V gene lookup returns CDR1 LGHNA and CDR2 YNFKEQ. The DNA of the CDR3 is TGTGCCAGCAGCCCTCGGACAGATCTTAGGAACACTGAAGCTTTCTTT. Protein: CASSPRTDLRNTEAFF.

The V gene is TRBV30, the J gene TRBJ2-3; 8 bases fit TRBD1. The V gene end was trimmed by 6 bases and the J gene end by 3 bases; junction bases not matched to a gene: 2. The CDR3 has 12 residues. CDR1 is GTSNPN, CDR2 SVGIG, per germline (reference sequence). CDR3 sequence: CACQGATDTQYF. CDR3 coding DNA: TGTGCCTGTCAGGGGGCGACAGATACGCAGTATTTT.

J is TRBJ2-2 and V is TRBV6-5; D ambiguous. V was trimmed by 6 bases and J by 2 bases, leaving 10 bases between them. Germline V lookup: CDR1 MNHEY, CDR2 SVGAGI. CDR3 length: 14 residues. CDR3 protein: CASSLNTNTGELFF. As DNA, the CDR3 is TGTGCCAGCAGCCTAAACACCAACACCGGGGAGCTGTTTTTT.

As concerns this clone: Other DNA sequences in the sample encode the same CDR3. This chain links TRBV2 with TRBJ2-3; 13 bases line up with TRBD2. V dropped 5 bases and J dropped 6; count of bases not matched to a gene: 5. The CDR3 runs to 15 residues. Germline CDR1 and CDR2: SNHLY and FYNNEI. The CDR3 sequence is CASSRLAGGADTQYF. The CDR3 bases are TGTGCCAGCAGTAGACTAGCGGGGGGTGCTGATACGCAGTATTTT.

The chain recombines TRBV7-2 with TRBJ2-7; the match to TRBD2 covers 10 bases. The germline V gene encodes CDR1 SGHTA and CDR2 FQGNSA. The CDR3 extends over 16 amino acids. V shed 2 bases, J shed 4 bases, and the junction held 8 bases outside the gene matches. The CDR3 coding sequence is TGTGCCAGCAGCTTACAGGCTAGCGGGGGAGCTTACGAGCAGTACTTC. This translates into CASSLQASGGAYEQYF.

This clone has only one observation. The rearrangement links TRBV7-6 to TRBJ1-3; D ambiguous. This CDR3 is built from 14 residues. Between the trimmed V and J ends, which lost 8 bases and 4 bases, there was a span of 15 bases. Germline V lookup: CDR1 SGHVS, CDR2 FNYEAQ. Written as DNA, the CDR3 is TGTGCCAGCTCCCCCGAAGGCGACGGAAACACCATATATTTT. The encoded protein is CASSPEGDGNTIYF.

The chain recombines TRBV9 with TRBJ2-1, with 9 bases that match TRBD2. The J segment lost 4 bases and the V segment lost 7 bases, leaving 9 bases of the junction unmatched. Germline CDR1 SGDLS, CDR2 YYNGEE. There are 15 residues in the CDR3. DNA for the CDR3: TGTGCCAGCCCCTTAGCGGGGGTCCCGTACAATGAGCAGTTCTTC. Protein product: CASPLAGVPYNEQFF.

This rearrangement joins TRBV5-4 to TRBJ1-2; maybe TRBD1 (6 bases). This CDR3 region has 15 residues. The ends were cut back, 3 bases at V and 2 bases at J, with 14 bases in the middle. Germline V gene sequence: CDR1 SGHNT, CDR2 YYREEE (reference sequence). CDR3 in amino acids: CASSSPGAGNYGYTF. CDR3 coding DNA: TGTGCCAGCAGCTCCCCGGGGGCGGGGAACTATGGCTACACCTTC.